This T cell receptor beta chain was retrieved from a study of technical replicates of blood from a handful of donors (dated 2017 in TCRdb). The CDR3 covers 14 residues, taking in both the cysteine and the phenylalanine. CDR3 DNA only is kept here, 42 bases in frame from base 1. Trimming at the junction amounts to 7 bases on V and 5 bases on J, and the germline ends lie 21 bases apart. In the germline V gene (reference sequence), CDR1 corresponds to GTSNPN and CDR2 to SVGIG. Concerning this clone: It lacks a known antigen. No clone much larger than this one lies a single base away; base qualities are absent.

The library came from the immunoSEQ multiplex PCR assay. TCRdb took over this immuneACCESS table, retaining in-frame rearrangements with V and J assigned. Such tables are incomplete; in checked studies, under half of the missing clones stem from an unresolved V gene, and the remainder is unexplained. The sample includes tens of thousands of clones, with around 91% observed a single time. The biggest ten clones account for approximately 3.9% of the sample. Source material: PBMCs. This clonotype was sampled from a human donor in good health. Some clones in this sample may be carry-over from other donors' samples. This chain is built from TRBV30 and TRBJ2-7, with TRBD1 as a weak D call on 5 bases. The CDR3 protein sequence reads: CASRVPRQINEQYF. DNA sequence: TGTGCCTCCAGGGTTCCGCGGCAAATCAACGAGCAGTACTTC.